These 27 T cell receptor beta chains were all obtained from the same sample, sequenced in a study of Ad26.COV2.S vaccination and SARS-CoV-2 variants. This table comes from immunoSEQ multiplex PCR, and its TCRdb copy is limited to in-frame clones, with some not included. The sample lists 200,000 to 250,000 clones; 88% were seen once. The treatment is: about 20 received Ad26.COV2.S at low or high dose, single or two shots; roughly 5 received placebo; per-sample allocation not given. Sampling was done on day 63 after the first vaccine or placebo injection. This specimen consisted of peripheral blood, obtained in a trial of Ad26.COV2.S vaccine versus placebo. These receptors came from a person aged 18 to 65 who received the Ad26.COV2.S COVID-19 vaccine or a placebo.

V gene TRBV9 combines with J gene TRBJ1-2, with 7 bases that match TRBD1. Germline CDR1 and CDR2: SGDLS and YYNGEE. The trim removed 4 bases at V and 6 bases at J, leaving 6 bases unmatched. The CDR3 is made up of 13 amino acids. The CDR3 sequence: CASSLRGSDGYTF. The CDR3 coding sequence is TGTGCCAGCAGCCTCAGGGGGTCGGATGGCTACACCTTC. Using reference TRBV9 and TRBJ1-2 for the parts outside the CDR3, the full variable domain is DSGVTQTPKHLITATGQRVTLRCSPRSGDLSVYWYQQSLDQGLQFLIQYYNGEERAKGNILERFSAQQFPDLHSELNLSSLELGDSALYFCASSLRGSDGYTFGSGTRLTVV.

CDR3 DNA sequence: TGTGCCTGGAGTGTACGGCAGGGGGCTGGCTACACCTTC. It yields the protein CAWSVRQGAGYTF. The rearrangement joins TRBV30 to TRBJ1-2, with 8 bases aligning to TRBD1. V shed 0 bases, J shed 7 bases, and the junction held 4 bases outside the gene matches. The CDR3 loop spans 13 amino acids. Germline V gene sequence: CDR1 GTSNPN, CDR2 SVGIG (reference sequence).

This chain joins TRBV28 and TRBJ2-7; D remains ambiguous. The CDR3 runs to 10 residues. Germline V gene lookup returns CDR1 MDHEN and CDR2 SYDVKM. Between the trimmed V and J ends, which lost 6 bases and 3 bases, there was a span of 3 bases. The CDR3 DNA reads TGTGCCAGCAGCCTCTACGAGCAGTACTTC. As protein: CASSLYEQYF.

This clone was observed a single time. V is TRBV18 and J is TRBJ1-4; TRBD1 aligns across 7 bases. This CDR3 spans 15 amino acids. Germline CDR1 reads KGHSH; CDR2 reads LQKENI. V gave up 5 bases and J gave up 5 bases; unmatched junction bases: 8. CDR3 protein: CASSSQTGINEKLFF. The CDR3, as DNA: TGTGCCAGCTCATCCCAGACAGGGATCAATGAAAAACTGTTTTTT.

The chain is built from TRBV28 and TRBJ1-1, with D possibly TRBD1 on 5 matching bases. The V gene's germline CDR1 is MDHEN and CDR2 SYDVKM. V was pared by 4 bases and J by 2 bases, with 11 bases between. This CDR3 has 14 residues. DNA for the CDR3: TGTGCCAGCAGTTCGGACATGTTCAACACTGAAGCTTTCTTT. Amino acid sequence: CASSSDMFNTEAFF.

The rearrangement links TRBV5-4 to TRBJ1-2, with D uncertain. CDR1 is SGHNT, CDR2 YYREEE, per germline (reference sequence). The CDR3 loop spans 13 amino acids. Trimming took off 2 bases at V and 2 bases at J, with 7 bases between the two ends. CDR3 loop: CASSFRGNYGYTF. In nucleotides, the CDR3 is TGTGCCAGCAGCTTCCGTGGAAACTATGGCTACACCTTC.

The J gene is TRBJ1-3, the V gene TRBV7-2, with D tentatively TRBD1 (5 bases). The CDR3 is 12 residues long. Germline V gives CDR1 SGHTA, CDR2 FQGNSA. The V end was cut by 6 bases, the J end by 2 bases, with 5 bases between. CDR3 coding DNA: TGTGCCAGCAGGACAGCTGGAAACACCATATATTTT. As protein: CASRTAGNTIYF.

This clone was counted between two and nine times. The V call is TRBV18, the J call TRBJ2-4; 9 bases match TRBD1. There are 15 residues in the CDR3. Germline V CDR1 and CDR2: KGHSH, LQKENI. V lost 6 bases and J lost 5; bases outside the gene matches: 8. The CDR3 loop is CASSSLQGAQNIQYF. The DNA for the CDR3 is TGTGCCAGCTCTTCCCTACAGGGGGCCCAAAACATTCAGTACTTC. The full variable domain, completed using reference TRBV18 and TRBJ2-4, is NAGVMQNPRHLVRRRGQEARLRCSPMKGHSHVYWYRQLPEEGLKFMVYLQKENIIDESGMPKERFSAEFPKEGPSILRIQQVVRGDSAAYFCASSSLQGAQNIQYFGAGTRLSVL.

The chain links TRBV6-5 to TRBJ1-1, with a possible D match to TRBD1 (5 bases). The ends were cut back, 0 bases at V and 0 bases at J, with 11 bases in the middle. Germline assignment: CDR1 MNHEY and CDR2 SVGAGI. This CDR3 is 16 amino acids long. CDR3 in DNA: TGTGCCAGCAGTTACTCCGCGGGACGGATGAACACTGAAGCTTTCTTT. It codes for CASSYSAGRMNTEAFF.

The chain couples TRBV13 to TRBJ2-1; 7 positions match TRBD1. V trimming: 5 bases; J trimming: 5 bases; junction bases outside the gene matches: 6. The CDR3 has 14 residues. The germline V gene encodes CDR1 PRHDT and CDR2 FYEKMQ (reference sequence). In nucleotides, the CDR3 is TGTGCCAGCAGCATACCGCAGGGGGACAATGAGCAGTTCTTC. This sequence encodes CASSIPQGDNEQFF. Together with reference TRBV13 and TRBJ2-1, the CDR3 gives the full variable domain: AAGVIQSPRHLIKEKRETATLKCYPIPRHDTVYWYQQGPGQDPQFLISFYEKMQSDKGSIPDRFSAQQFSDYHSELNMSSLELGDSALYFCASSIPQGDNEQFFGPGTRLTVL.

In this sample, this clone turned up once. V and J are TRBV4-1 and TRBJ2-7; D could derive from TRBD1 or TRBD2 (6 bases each). The ends were cut back, 6 bases at V and 6 bases at J, with 18 bases in the middle. Germline CDR1 reads MGHRA; CDR2 reads YSYEKL. This CDR3 is 14 amino acids long. The CDR3 protein is CASSLGQSTSEQYF. The CDR3 nucleotides read TGCGCCAGCAGTCTCGGACAGTCGACTAGCGAGCAGTACTTC.

The genes are TRBV7-8 and TRBJ1-3, with a weak D call TRBD1 (5 bases). Trimming cost V 6 bases and J 4 bases, with 13 bases left between them. CDR1 is SGHVS and CDR2 is FQNEAQ in the germline V gene. This CDR3 has 14 residues. The CDR3 nucleotides read TGTGCCAGCAGTCGTCCAGGGTCAGGAAACACCATATATTTT. Amino acid sequence: CASSRPGSGNTIYF.

V usage is TRBV11-1 and J usage is TRBJ2-1; 8 positions match TRBD2. CDR1 and CDR2 (germline): SGHAT, FQDESV (reference sequence). J lost 12 bases, V lost 4 bases, and 14 bases had no gene match. This CDR3 has 15 residues. CDR3 bases: TGTGCCAGCAGCTCACCGGGACTAGGGGGTTTGGGGCAGTTCTTC. Translation gives CASSSPGLGGLGQFF.

This chain links TRBV28 with TRBJ2-1; TRBD2 aligns across 11 bases. V was clipped by 2 bases and J by 0 bases; unmatched bases: 12. CDR1 and CDR2 from the germline V gene are MDHEN and SYDVKM. This CDR3 is built from 20 residues. CDR3 in DNA: TGTGCCAGCAGTTTAACCGATCTAGCGGGGGGATTGAGCTCCTACAATGAGCAGTTCTTC. Translation gives CASSLTDLAGGLSSYNEQFF.

V gene TRBV4-1 combines with J gene TRBJ2-1; no clear D gene. The CDR3 is 13 residues long. The ends were cut back, 0 bases at V and 10 bases at J, with 10 bases in the middle. Germline values: CDR1 MGHRA, CDR2 YSYEKL. The CDR3, as DNA: TGCGCCAGCAGCCAAGAAGCCTTCGGAGAGCAGTTCTTC. Translated: CASSQEAFGEQFF.

The chain links TRBV11-2 to TRBJ1-1; possibly TRBD1 for D (5 bases). CDR1 and CDR2 from the germline V gene are SGHAT and FQNNGV. Trimming cost V 0 bases and J 7 bases, with 9 bases left between them. The CDR3 extends over 13 amino acids. For the CDR3, the DNA is TGTGCCAGCAGCTTAGACACCGGGGGTGAAGCTTTCTTT. Translation gives CASSLDTGGEAFF.

The rearrangement uses TRBV11-2 and TRBJ1-1; D is undetermined. The CDR3 loop spans 12 amino acids. The germline V gene encodes CDR1 SGHAT and CDR2 FQNNGV. Trimming took 0 bases from V and 7 from J, leaving 6 bases between them. The CDR3 coding sequence is TGTGCCAGCAGCTTAGATCGAGTTGAAGCTTTCTTT. As protein: CASSLDRVEAFF.

The chain couples TRBV15 to TRBJ2-3; 9 nucleotides line up with TRBD2. Losses at the gene ends were 0 bases for V and 2 bases for J; bases not matched to a gene: 3. Per germline, CDR1 LNHNV and CDR2 YYDKDF (reference sequence). The CDR3 is 16 amino acids. CDR3 amino acids: CATSRDLAGTTDTQYF. The CDR3, as DNA: TGTGCCACCAGCAGAGATCTAGCGGGGACCACAGATACGCAGTATTTT.

This chain links TRBV7-2 with TRBJ2-5; 10 nucleotides agree with TRBD1. This CDR3 is built from 15 residues. V dropped 3 bases and J dropped 5; count of bases not matched to a gene: 6. In germline, CDR1 is SGHTA, CDR2 FQGNSA. This CDR3 is CASSFDRGRRETQYF. The CDR3 DNA follows: TGTGCCAGCAGCTTCGACAGGGGGCGGCGGGAGACCCAGTACTTC. Filled out from reference TRBV7-2 and TRBJ2-5, the complete variable domain reads GAGVSQSPSNKVTEKGKDVELRCDPISGHTALYWYRQSLGQGLEFLIYFQGNSAPDKSGLPSDRFSAERTGGSVSTLTIQRTQQEDSAVYLCASSFDRGRRETQYFGPGTRLLVL.

V and J are TRBV7-8 and TRBJ1-1; no definite D call. CDR3 length: 13 amino acids. The V end lost 5 bases, the J end lost 1 base, and 8 bases lay between the germline ends. The germline V gene has CDR1 SGHVS and CDR2 FQNEAQ. Here the CDR3 reads CASSQIRNTEAFF. The DNA of the CDR3 is TGTGCCAGCAGCCAGATCAGGAACACTGAAGCTTTCTTT.

J is TRBJ2-7 and V is TRBV6-5; D unclear. This CDR3 is 13 amino acids long. CDR1 is MNHEY and CDR2 is SVGAGI in the germline V gene. V was trimmed by 2 bases and J by 6 bases, leaving 11 bases between them. The CDR3 DNA follows: TGTGCCAGCAGTTACCGTGGGGTGGGCGAGCAGTACTTC. Translation gives CASSYRGVGEQYF.

V usage is TRBV11-2 and J usage is TRBJ2-1; no clear D gene. The CDR3 extends over 15 amino acids. The germline CDR1 and CDR2 sequences are SGHAT and FQNNGV. Deletions cut 1 base from V and 2 bases from J, with 9 bases between. The CDR3: CASSLGRVPYNEQFF. For the CDR3, the DNA is TGTGCCAGCAGCTTAGGTAGGGTACCCTACAATGAGCAGTTCTTC. The full variable domain, completed using reference TRBV11-2 and TRBJ2-1, is EAGVAQSPRYKIIEKRQSVAFWCNPISGHATLYWYQQILGQGPKLLIQFQNNGVVDDSQLPKDRFSAERLKGVDSTLKIQPAKLEDSAVYLCASSLGRVPYNEQFFGPGTRLTVL.

The genes are TRBV5-1 and TRBJ2-3, with TRBD2 as a possible D gene (6 bases). Deletions cut 0 bases from V and 0 bases from J, with 11 bases between. Germline CDR1 and CDR2: SGHRS and YFSETQ. The CDR3 spans 16 residues. CDR3 in amino acids: CASSLEVTSSTDTQYF. The CDR3 DNA is TGCGCCAGCAGCTTGGAGGTAACTAGCAGCACAGATACGCAGTATTTT.

The chain is built from TRBV20-1 and TRBJ1-5, with TRBD1 identical over 7 bases. V lost 3 bases, J lost 5 bases, and 4 bases stayed unmatched. Germline CDR1 and CDR2: DFQATT and SNEGSKA (reference sequence). The CDR3 has 13 amino acids. This chain's CDR3 is CSASKGTDQPQHF. The CDR3, as DNA: TGCAGTGCTAGTAAGGGGACAGATCAGCCCCAGCATTTT.

The sample holds one count of this clone. CDR3 sequence: CASSLWGKGETQYF. The DNA for the CDR3 is TGTGCCAGCAGCTTATGGGGGAAAGGGGAGACCCAGTACTTC. The chain joins TRBV5-4 to TRBJ2-5; D is possibly TRBD1 or TRBD2 (5 bases each). CDR1 and CDR2 (germline): SGHNT, YYREEE (reference sequence). The ends were cut back, 2 bases at V and 5 bases at J, with 13 bases in the middle. The CDR3 has 14 residues.

This clone was seen a handful of times. J is TRBJ2-7 and V is TRBV10-3, with D perhaps matching TRBD2 (5 bases). The CDR3 is 15 amino acids. Trimming pared 6 bases from V and 0 bases from J, leaving 15 bases between. CDR1 and CDR2 from the germline V gene are ENHRY and SYGVKD. CDR3 sequence: CAIRPFGGSSYEQYF. CDR3 nucleotides: TGTGCCATCAGGCCCTTTGGAGGTAGCTCCTACGAGCAGTACTTC.

This clone occurred a few times. The chain links TRBV3-1 (or the pseudogene TRBV3-2) to TRBJ1-6; D gene uncertain. Trimming stripped 1 base from V and 6 bases from J, with 13 bases between. Germline V gene lookup returns CDR1 LGHDT and CDR2 YNNKEL (reference sequence). This CDR3 has 16 amino acids. The CDR3 sequence is CASSQGGRVGNSPLHF. In DNA, the CDR3 is TGTGCCAGCAGCCAAGGAGGGAGGGTCGGTAATTCACCCCTCCACTTT.